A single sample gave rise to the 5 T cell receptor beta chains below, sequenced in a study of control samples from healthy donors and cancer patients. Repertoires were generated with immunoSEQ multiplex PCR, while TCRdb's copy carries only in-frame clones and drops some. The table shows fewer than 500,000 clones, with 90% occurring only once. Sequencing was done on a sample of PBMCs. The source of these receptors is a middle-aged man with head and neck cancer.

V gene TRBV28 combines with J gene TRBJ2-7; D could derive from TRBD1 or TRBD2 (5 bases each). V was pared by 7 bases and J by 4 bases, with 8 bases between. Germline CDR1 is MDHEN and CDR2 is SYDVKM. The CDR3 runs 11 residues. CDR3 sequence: CASNGGYEQYF. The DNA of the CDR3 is TGTGCCAGCAATGGGGGTTACGAGCAGTACTTC.

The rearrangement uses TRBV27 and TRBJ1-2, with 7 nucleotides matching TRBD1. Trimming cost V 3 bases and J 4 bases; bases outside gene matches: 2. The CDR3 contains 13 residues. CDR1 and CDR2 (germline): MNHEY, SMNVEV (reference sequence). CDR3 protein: CASSFGTAYGYTF. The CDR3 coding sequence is TGTGCCAGCAGTTTTGGGACAGCCTATGGCTACACCTTC.

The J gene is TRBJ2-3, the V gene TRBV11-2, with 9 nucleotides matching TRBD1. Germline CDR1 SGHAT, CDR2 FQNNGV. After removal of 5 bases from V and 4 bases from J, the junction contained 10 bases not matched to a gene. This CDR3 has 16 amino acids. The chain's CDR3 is CASSSPGTGRPDTQYF. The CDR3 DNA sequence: TGTGCCAGCAGCAGTCCCGGGACAGGGCGGCCAGATACGCAGTATTTT.

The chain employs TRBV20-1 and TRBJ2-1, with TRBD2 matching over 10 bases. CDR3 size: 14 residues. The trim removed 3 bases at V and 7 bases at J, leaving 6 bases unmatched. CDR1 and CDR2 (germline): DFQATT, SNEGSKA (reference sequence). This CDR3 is CSASPSGRRNEQFF. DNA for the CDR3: TGCAGTGCTAGTCCTAGCGGGAGAAGGAATGAGCAGTTCTTC.

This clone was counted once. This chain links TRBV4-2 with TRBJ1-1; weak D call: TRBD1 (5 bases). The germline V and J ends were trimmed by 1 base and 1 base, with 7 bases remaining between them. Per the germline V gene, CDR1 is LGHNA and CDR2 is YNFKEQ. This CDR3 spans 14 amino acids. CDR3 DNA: TGTGCCAGCAGCCAAGGGAGGGGGAACACTGAAGCTTTCTTT. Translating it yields CASSQGRGNTEAFF.